One TCR beta chain is described in this entry. Its specificity is not known. cDNA for TCRalpha and TCRbeta was amplified by nested PCRs of 16 then about 10 cycles. TCRdb reprocessed the 5' RACE reads, keeping one entry per CDR3 protein, no DNA. The listing contains some 150,000 distinct CDR3 sequences. This specimen comes from a study of monozygotic twins with inflammatory bowel disease. Study-level results: IBD patients exhibited fewer clonotypes shared with other individuals than healthy twins, particularly with disease activity. Compared with healthy co-twins, IBD patients showed reduced TCRbeta repertoire diversity by inverse Simpson.

Germline assignment: CDR1 SSHAT and CDR2 FNYEAQ (reference sequence). This CDR3 region has 16 residues. The clonotype originates from a human donor with ulcerative colitis or Crohn's disease, or a healthy co-twin of an affected twin (not recorded which). The sequenced sample consisted of blood. The rearrangement uses TRBV7-7 and TRBJ2-5; checking the TCRdb D call of TRBD2 is not possible without DNA. CDR3 sequence reads: CASSLRLAGGGETQYF.